A single sample is the source of the 8 T cell receptor beta chains below, sequenced in a study of blood T cell repertoires in COVID-19. Assay: immunoSEQ multiplex PCR; the TCRdb copy retains only in-frame clones and omits some. The profile shows 200,000 to 250,000 clones, approximately 81% of them singletons. The sequenced sample was peripheral blood. These receptors all stem from a woman older than 75 with acute or convalescent COVID-19.

The chain recombines TRBV28 with TRBJ2-1, with 12 bases lining up with TRBD2. Germline assignment: CDR1 MDHEN and CDR2 SYDVKM. V lost 2 bases and J lost 11; bases outside the gene matches: 7. CDR3 length equals 15 residues. DNA of the CDR3: TGTGCCAGCAGTTTAAGAGCTCTAGCGGGGGGGCAGCAGTTCTTC. Amino acids: CASSLRALAGGQQFF.

V and J are TRBV5-4 and TRBJ2-1; D may be TRBD2 (5 bases). The germline V gene has CDR1 SGHNT and CDR2 YYREEE (reference sequence). Deletions cut 1 base from V and 9 bases from J, with 8 bases between. This CDR3 comprises 12 residues. The DNA of the CDR3 is TGTGCCAGCAGCTTGACAGAGGGTGAGCAGTTCTTC. This encodes CASSLTEGEQFF.

The chain links TRBV2 to TRBJ1-5; weak D call: TRBD1 (5 bases). Deletions cut 2 bases from V and 7 bases from J, with 12 bases between. Germline loops: CDR1 SNHLY, CDR2 FYNNEI. This CDR3 contains 14 residues. CDR3 in amino acids: CASSERGGRQPQHF. CDR3 bases: TGTGCCAGCAGTGAAAGGGGAGGTAGGCAGCCCCAGCATTTT.

CDR3 sequence reads: CASTATGVGGANVLTF. DNA of the CDR3: TGTGCCAGCACTGCGACAGGGGTAGGAGGGGCCAACGTCCTGACTTTC. This sequence joins TRBV28 and TRBJ2-6; TRBD1 aligns across 8 bases. The CDR3 runs to 16 residues. V lost 7 bases to trimming and J lost 4 bases; unmatched junction nucleotides: 9. Looked up from germline, CDR1 is MDHEN and CDR2 is SYDVKM.

The gene calls are TRBV19 and TRBJ2-5, with 9 bases aligning to TRBD2. The CDR3 runs 17 residues. V lost 3 bases, J lost 4 bases, and 12 bases stayed unmatched. CDR1 is LNHDA, CDR2 SQIVND, per germline (reference sequence). CDR3 coding DNA: TGTGCCAGTAGTATGCGGGTCGGACTAGCGTCGGGAGAGACCCAGTACTTC. This encodes CASSMRVGLASGETQYF.

V usage is TRBV6-2 or TRBV6-3 and J usage is TRBJ2-4; TRBD1 aligns across 8 bases. The germline V gene encodes CDR1 MNHEY and CDR2 SVGEGT. CDR3 size: 17 residues. J lost 0 bases, V lost 6 bases, and 10 bases had no gene match. The CDR3 loop is CASSTFRTGSAKNIQYF. The CDR3 DNA follows: TGTGCCAGCAGCACTTTCCGGACAGGGTCAGCCAAAAACATTCAGTACTTC.

This clone has a single count. The chain employs TRBV6-5 and TRBJ1-2; TRBD1 matches at 8 bases. The CDR3 is made up of 15 amino acids. CDR1 is MNHEY and CDR2 is SVGAGI in the germline V gene. With 6 bases clipped from V and 4 bases from J, the junction kept 10 bases outside the gene matches. CDR3 sequence reads: CASRVGQGVTYGYTF. In DNA form, the CDR3 reads TGTGCCAGCAGGGTCGGACAGGGAGTTACCTATGGCTACACCTTC.

In its sample, this clone was seen once. The genes are TRBV24-1 and TRBJ1-5; D is unclear. The CDR3 covers 15 residues. V lost 2 bases and J lost 0, with 7 bases in between. Germline assignment: CDR1 KGHDR and CDR2 SFDVKD. This CDR3 reads CATSDSGYSNQPQHF. The CDR3 DNA reads TGTGCCACCAGTGATTCAGGTTATAGCAATCAGCCCCAGCATTTT.